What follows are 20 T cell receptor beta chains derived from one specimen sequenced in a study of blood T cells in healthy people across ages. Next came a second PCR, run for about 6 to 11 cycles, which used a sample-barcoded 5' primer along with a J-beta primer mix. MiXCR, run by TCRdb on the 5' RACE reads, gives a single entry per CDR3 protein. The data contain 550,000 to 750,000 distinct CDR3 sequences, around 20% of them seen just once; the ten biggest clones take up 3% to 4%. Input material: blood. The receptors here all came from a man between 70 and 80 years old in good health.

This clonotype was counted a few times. The CDR3 sequence: CSVVPSGIFSYNEQFF. Here the CDR3 DNA reads TGCAGCGTTGTGCCCAGCGGGATATTCTCCTACAATGAGCAGTTCTTC. The chain has TRBV29-1 and TRBJ2-1; TRBD2 matches at 7 bases. This CDR3 comprises 16 residues. The V segment lost 4 bases and the J segment 0 bases; nucleotides outside the gene matches: 9. The V gene's germline CDR1 is SQVTM and CDR2 ANQGSEA.

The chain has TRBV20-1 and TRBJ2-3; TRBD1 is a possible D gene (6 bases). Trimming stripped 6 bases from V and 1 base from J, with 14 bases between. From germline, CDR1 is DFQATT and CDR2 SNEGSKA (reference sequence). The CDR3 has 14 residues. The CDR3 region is CSADLGHRTDTQYF. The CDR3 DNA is TGCAGTGCCGACCTGGGACACCGCACAGATACGCAGTATTTT.

The CDR3 DNA follows: TGTGCTAGTGCCACTGGAGGCGGGAGGCGGGCAGATACGCAGTATTTT. The encoded protein is CASATGGGRRADTQYF. The J gene is TRBJ2-3, the V gene TRBV12-5, with 8 nucleotides matching TRBD2. With V trimmed by 7 bases and J by 4 bases, 13 bases remained unmatched. The CDR3 covers 16 residues. Germline assignment: CDR1 LGHNT and CDR2 FRNRAP.

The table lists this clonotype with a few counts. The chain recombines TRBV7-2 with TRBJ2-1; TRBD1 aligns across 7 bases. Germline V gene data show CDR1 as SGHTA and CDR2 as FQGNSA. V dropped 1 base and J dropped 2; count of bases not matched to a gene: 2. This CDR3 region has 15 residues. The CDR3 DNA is TGTGCCAGCAGCTTAGAGGGACAGACCTACAATGAGCAGTTCTTC. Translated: CASSLEGQTYNEQFF.

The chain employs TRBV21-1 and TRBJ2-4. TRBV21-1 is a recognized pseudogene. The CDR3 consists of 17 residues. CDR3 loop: CASSKRGDVLAKNILYF. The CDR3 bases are TGTGCCAGCAGCAAAAGAGGCGACGTTCTAGCCAAAAACATTCTGTACTTC.

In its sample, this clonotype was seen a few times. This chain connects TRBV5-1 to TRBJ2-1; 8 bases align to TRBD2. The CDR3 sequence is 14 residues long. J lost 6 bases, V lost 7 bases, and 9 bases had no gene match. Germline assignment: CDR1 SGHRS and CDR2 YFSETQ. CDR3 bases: TGCGCCAGCTTCCCGGGACTAGGGGGCAATGAGCAGTTCTTC. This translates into CASFPGLGGNEQFF.

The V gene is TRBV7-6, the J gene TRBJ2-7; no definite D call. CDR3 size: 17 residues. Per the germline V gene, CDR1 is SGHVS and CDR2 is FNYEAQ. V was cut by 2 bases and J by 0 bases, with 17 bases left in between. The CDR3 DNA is TGTGCCAGCAGCTTATCATCTGGGGTCCCCCACTCCTACGAGCAGTACTTC. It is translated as CASSLSSGVPHSYEQYF.

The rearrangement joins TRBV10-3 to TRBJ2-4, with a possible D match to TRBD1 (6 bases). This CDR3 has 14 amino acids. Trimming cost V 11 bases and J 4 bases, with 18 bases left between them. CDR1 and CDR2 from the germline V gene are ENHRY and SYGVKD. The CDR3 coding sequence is TGTGCCGCCGCCGGGACATCGAATAAAAACATTCAGTACTTC. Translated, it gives CAAAGTSNKNIQYF.

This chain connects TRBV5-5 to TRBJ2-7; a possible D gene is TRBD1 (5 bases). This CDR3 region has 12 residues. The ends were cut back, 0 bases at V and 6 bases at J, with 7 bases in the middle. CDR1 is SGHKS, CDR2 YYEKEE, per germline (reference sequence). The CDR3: CASSLAGCEQYF. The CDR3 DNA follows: TGTGCCAGCAGCTTGGCAGGGTGCGAGCAGTACTTC.

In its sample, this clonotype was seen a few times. The CDR3 loop is CASSLSGPTATNEKLFF. For the CDR3, the DNA is TGTGCCAGCAGTTTATCAGGGCCCACTGCAACTAATGAAAAACTGTTTTTT. V is TRBV12-3 or TRBV12-4 and J is TRBJ1-4; perhaps TRBD1 as D (5 bases). The CDR3 runs to 17 residues. V was cut by 2 bases and J by 0 bases, with 13 bases left in between.

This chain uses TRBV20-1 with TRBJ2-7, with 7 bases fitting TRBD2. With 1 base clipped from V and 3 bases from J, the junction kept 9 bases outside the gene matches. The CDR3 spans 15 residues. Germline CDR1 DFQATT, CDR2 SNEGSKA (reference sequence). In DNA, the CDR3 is TGCAGTGCTAGAGTTGGCGGGAGCGGAAACTACGAGCAGTACTTC. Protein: CSARVGGSGNYEQYF.

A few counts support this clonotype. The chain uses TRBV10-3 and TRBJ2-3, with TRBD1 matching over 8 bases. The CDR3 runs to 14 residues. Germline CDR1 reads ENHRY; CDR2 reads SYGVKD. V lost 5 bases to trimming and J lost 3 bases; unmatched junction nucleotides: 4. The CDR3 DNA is TGTGCCATCAGTCCGGACAGGGTGACAGATACGCAGTATTTT. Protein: CAISPDRVTDTQYF.

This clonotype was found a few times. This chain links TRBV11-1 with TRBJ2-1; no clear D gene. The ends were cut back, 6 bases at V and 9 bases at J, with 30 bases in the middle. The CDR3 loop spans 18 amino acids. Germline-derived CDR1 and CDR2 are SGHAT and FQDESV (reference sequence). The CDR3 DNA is TGTGCCAGCAGTTCCCTCCGTTTCCAGTTTTTGGCTAGTGGTGAGCAGTTCTTC. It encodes CASSSLRFQFLASGEQFF.

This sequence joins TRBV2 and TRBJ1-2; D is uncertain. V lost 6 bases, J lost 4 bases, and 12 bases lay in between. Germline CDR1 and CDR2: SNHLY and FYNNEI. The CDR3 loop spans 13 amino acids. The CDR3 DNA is TGTGCCAGCAGCAACAACCGAGCCTATGGCTACACCTTC. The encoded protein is CASSNNRAYGYTF.

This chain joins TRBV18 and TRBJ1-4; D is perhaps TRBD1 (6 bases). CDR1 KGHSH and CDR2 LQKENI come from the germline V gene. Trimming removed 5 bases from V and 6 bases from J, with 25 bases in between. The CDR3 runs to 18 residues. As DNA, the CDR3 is TGTGCCAGCTCATCCCGCTACATACAGGGAGGGGATGATGAAAAACTGTTTTTT. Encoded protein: CASSSRYIQGGDDEKLFF.

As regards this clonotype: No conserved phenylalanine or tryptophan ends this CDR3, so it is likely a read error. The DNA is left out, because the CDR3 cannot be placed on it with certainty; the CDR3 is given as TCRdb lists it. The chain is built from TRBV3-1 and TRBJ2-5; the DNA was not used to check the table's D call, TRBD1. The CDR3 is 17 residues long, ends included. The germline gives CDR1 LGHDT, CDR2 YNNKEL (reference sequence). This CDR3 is CASEVHDRRSSYNERFL.

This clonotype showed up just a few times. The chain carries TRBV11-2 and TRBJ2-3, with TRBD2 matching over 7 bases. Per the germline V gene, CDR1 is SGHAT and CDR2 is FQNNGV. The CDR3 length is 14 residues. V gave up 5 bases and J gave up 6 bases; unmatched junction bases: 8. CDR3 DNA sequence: TGTGCCAGCAGCCTGGGGACTACCTTTGATACGCAGTATTTT. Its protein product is CASSLGTTFDTQYF.

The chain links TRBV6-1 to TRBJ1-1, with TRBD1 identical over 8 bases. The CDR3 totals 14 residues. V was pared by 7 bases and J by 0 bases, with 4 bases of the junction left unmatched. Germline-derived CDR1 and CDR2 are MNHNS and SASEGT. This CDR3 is CASKLDRVNTEAFF. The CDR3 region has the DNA TGTGCCAGCAAATTGGACAGGGTGAACACTGAAGCTTTCTTT.

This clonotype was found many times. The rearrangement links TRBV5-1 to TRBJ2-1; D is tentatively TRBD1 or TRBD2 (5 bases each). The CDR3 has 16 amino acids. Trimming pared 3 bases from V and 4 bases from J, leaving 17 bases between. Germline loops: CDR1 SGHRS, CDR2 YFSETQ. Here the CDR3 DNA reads TGCGCCAGCAGCTACTCCGGGACGGCCGAGTACAATGAGCAGTTCTTC. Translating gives CASSYSGTAEYNEQFF.

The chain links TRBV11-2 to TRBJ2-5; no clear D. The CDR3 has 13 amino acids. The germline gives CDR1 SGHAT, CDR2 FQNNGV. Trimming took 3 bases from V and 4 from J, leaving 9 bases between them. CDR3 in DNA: TGTGCCAGCAGCTTCGCACTACGAGAGACCCAGTACTTC. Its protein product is CASSFALRETQYF.